This T cell receptor (beta chain) came from a study of early T cells in non-severe SARS-CoV-2 infection. Overall study context: Unsorted whole blood bulk RNA was sequenced, with unpaired chains. Notes on the study in general: Anti-spike CD8 specificities were favored by VDJdb matching, whose results missed private and CD4 specificities.

The ends were cut back, 4 bases at V and 4 bases at J, with 13 bases in the middle. The CDR3 is made up of 15 amino acids. From germline, CDR1 is MNHNS and CDR2 SASEGT. Each single cDNA molecule received a unique molecular identifier. TCRdb passed the 5' RACE reads through MiXCR, listing each CDR3 protein once. This table holds about 49,000 distinct CDR3 sequences, roughly 10% found once. This clonotype was detected ten times or more. Its target is unknown. J is TRBJ2-2 and V is TRBV6-1; D gene unclear. The sequence derives from an adult who was a healthcare worker with PCR-confirmed SARS-CoV-2 infection or an uninfected control (not recorded which). The sample consisted of whole blood. CDR3 amino acids: CASSAASGVTGELFF. Written as DNA, the CDR3 is TGTGCCAGCAGTGCAGCGTCCGGTGTCACCGGGGAGCTGTTTTTT.